The 28 T cell receptor beta chains reported below all come from one sample, sequenced in a study of blood T cells in healthy people across ages. Together with a sample-barcoded 5' primer, a J-beta primer mix was included in a second PCR lasting roughly 7 to 11 cycles. TCRdb itself ran the 5' RACE reads through MiXCR, one entry per CDR3 protein. The sample records approximately 960,000 distinct CDR3 sequences, roughly 28% being singletons. This same sample was also taken into another study, of T cells of mothers and their children.

Specimen: blood. The source is a woman aged 40 to 50 in good health.

This clonotype was detected many times. The rearrangement joins TRBV20-1 to TRBJ2-5; D is unclear. With 3 bases removed from V and 2 bases from J, the gap between germline ends came to 4 bases. Germline V gene lookup returns CDR1 DFQATT and CDR2 SNEGSKA (reference sequence). This CDR3 region has 11 residues. Here the CDR3 DNA reads TGCAGTGCTAGCAGGCAAGAGACCCAGTACTTC. Its protein is CSASRQETQYF.

This clonotype was counted only a few times. The gene calls are TRBV5-1 and TRBJ2-6, with D unclear. Trimming took 0 bases from V and 4 from J, leaving 11 bases between them. Per germline, CDR1 SGHRS and CDR2 YFSETQ. This CDR3 has 16 amino acids. CDR3 bases: TGCGCCAGCAGCTTGGATATGGGTTACGGGGCCAACGTCCTGACTTTC. This encodes CASSLDMGYGANVLTF.

This rearrangement joins TRBV3-1 to TRBJ1-4; D uncertain. The germline gives CDR1 LGHDT, CDR2 YNNKEL (reference sequence). Trimming shortened V by 1 base and J by 8 bases, and 11 bases separated the two germline ends. This CDR3 contains 14 residues. CDR3 sequence reads: CASSQGPVGEKLFF. The CDR3 nucleotides read TGTGCCAGCAGCCAAGGTCCGGTCGGGGAAAAACTGTTTTTT. Looking up the rest from reference TRBV3-1 and TRBJ1-4 gives the full variable domain: DTAVSQTPKYLVTQMGNDKSIKCEQNLGHDTMYWYKQDSKKFLKIMFSYNNKELIINETVPNRFSPKSPDKAHLNLHINSLELGDSAVYFCASSQGPVGEKLFFGSGTQLSVL.

This chain joins TRBV7-2 and TRBJ2-3, with 8 bases aligning to TRBD2. The germline V gene has CDR1 SGHTA and CDR2 FQGNSA. Trimming took 3 bases from V and 3 from J; bases not matched to a gene: 8. The length of the CDR3 is 16 residues. The CDR3 loop reads CASSFRRGGRTDTQYF. The CDR3 DNA follows: TGTGCCAGCAGCTTTCGACGGGGGGGCCGGACAGATACGCAGTATTTT. The full variable domain, its missing parts supplied by reference TRBV7-2 and TRBJ2-3, is GAGVSQSPSNKVTEKGKDVELRCDPISGHTALYWYRQSLGQGLEFLIYFQGNSAPDKSGLPSDRFSAERTGGSVSTLTIQRTQQEDSAVYLCASSFRRGGRTDTQYFGPGTRLTVL.

This clonotype was detected many times. The V call is TRBV5-6, the J call TRBJ2-1; D may be TRBD1 or TRBD2 (5 bases each). Trimming shortened V by 0 bases and J by 0 bases, and 10 bases separated the two germline ends. The germline V gene has CDR1 SGHDT and CDR2 YYEEEE. The CDR3 extends over 16 amino acids. In DNA, the CDR3 is TGTGCCAGCAGCTTGGAATGGGGGAGCTCCTACAATGAGCAGTTCTTC. Translation: CASSLEWGSSYNEQFF.

The V gene is TRBV7-9, the J gene TRBJ1-1; possibly TRBD1 for D (6 bases). The V end was cut by 1 base, the J end by 6 bases, with 21 bases between. CDR3 length: 17 residues. CDR1 SEHNR and CDR2 FQNEAQ come from the germline V gene (reference sequence). The CDR3 reads CASSLVRHRDNRPEAFF. The CDR3, as DNA: TGTGCCAGCAGCTTAGTTCGCCATCGGGACAACCGACCTGAAGCTTTCTTT.

Regarding this clonotype: A much bigger clone sits one base away, suggesting this may be a read error. The chain has TRBV12-3 or TRBV12-4 and TRBJ2-3; D tentatively fits TRBD1 or TRBD2 (5 bases each). The CDR3 sequence is 15 residues long. Trimming stripped 4 bases from V and 3 bases from J, with 14 bases between. CDR3 nucleotide sequence: TGTGCCAGCAGTTATGAGGGGACGGGAACAGATACGCAGTATTTT. This codes for CASSYEGTGTDTQYF.

This clonotype has ten or more counts. The V call is TRBV6-5, the J call TRBJ1-2, with unresolved D. The CDR3 is 13 amino acids. V lost 3 bases to trimming and J lost 6 bases, with 11 bases between them. The germline gives CDR1 MNHEY, CDR2 SVGAGI. CDR3 loop: CASSYSPRHGYTF. In nucleotides, the CDR3 is TGTGCCAGCAGTTATTCCCCCCGACATGGCTACACCTTC.

This chain uses TRBV18 with TRBJ2-4; 8 positions agree with TRBD1. The J call may be in error: the DNA end matches TRBJ2-5 better. The CDR3 spans 16 residues. CDR1 is KGHSH, CDR2 LQKENI, per germline. The CDR3 reads CASSPTRTGIIETQYF. CDR3 bases: TGTGCCAGCTCACCAACGAGGACAGGGATTATCGAGACCCAGTACTTC.

The table lists this clonotype with many counts. The CDR3 coding sequence is TGCAGCGTTGAACCCTCTTCCGAAGAGACCCAGTACTTC. Translated, it gives CSVEPSSEETQYF. The chain is built from TRBV29-1 and TRBJ2-5, with D unclear. CDR1 and CDR2 from the germline V gene are SQVTM and ANQGSEA. CDR3 size: 13 residues. V dropped 2 bases and J dropped 3 bases, with 10 bases sitting between them.

This clonotype was detected only once. A junction boundary mismatches the germline segment, possibly from a read error. The chain recombines TRBV5-1 with TRBJ2-5; perhaps TRBD2 as D (6 bases). The CDR3 sequence is 16 residues long. Germline V CDR1 and CDR2: SGHRS, YFSETQ. The CDR3 DNA is TGCGCCAACAGCCCCGAGGGGAGGACCTACTACAATGAGCAGTACTTC. This codes for CANSPEGRTYYNEQYF.

This clonotype was detected only a few times. J is TRBJ1-3 and V is TRBV6-6; TRBD1 might be the D (5 bases). Trimming removed 5 bases at V and 0 bases at J, with 14 bases between. CDR3 length: 16 residues. The germline V gene encodes CDR1 MNHNY and CDR2 SVGAGI (reference sequence). The CDR3 is CASSRRDVRSGNTIYF. The CDR3, as DNA: TGTGCCAGCAGTCGCCGGGACGTTCGCTCTGGAAACACCATATATTTT.

This clonotype was seen more than once but under ten times. The chain has TRBV5-4 and TRBJ2-3, with D possibly matching TRBD2 (6 bases). Germline CDR1 reads SGHNT; CDR2 reads YYREEE (reference sequence). V was clipped by 4 bases and J by 2 bases, with 17 bases between them. The CDR3 has 16 residues. The CDR3: CASSPSWGEPTDTQYF. For the CDR3, the DNA is TGTGCCAGCAGCCCGAGTTGGGGGGAACCCACAGATACGCAGTATTTT.

Comments on this clonotype: The junction shows a germline mismatch at one end, possibly a read error. V gene TRBV12-3 or TRBV12-4 combines with J gene TRBJ2-7; D gene ambiguous. This CDR3 region has 15 residues. The CDR3 sequence is CTSSTEPLGLYEQYF. CDR3 DNA sequence: TGTACCAGCAGTACGGAACCCCTGGGTCTCTACGAGCAGTACTTC.

The chain has TRBV20-1 and TRBJ2-5; D is undetermined. Germline V gene data show CDR1 as DFQATT and CDR2 as SNEGSKA (reference sequence). This CDR3 is 13 amino acids long. The V and J ends lost 3 bases and 0 bases respectively, with 8 bases between them. The CDR3 region is CSASPQNQETQYF. The CDR3 DNA sequence: TGCAGTGCTAGTCCTCAGAACCAAGAGACCCAGTACTTC.

In this sample, this clonotype turned up a few times. The chain recombines TRBV4-1 with TRBJ1-1, with D unresolved. V lost 7 bases and J 10 bases, leaving 16 bases between the germline ends. Per the germline V gene, CDR1 is MGHRA and CDR2 is YSYEKL. The CDR3 is 12 residues long. CDR3 region: CASISGRGGAFF. The CDR3 region has the DNA TGCGCCAGCATCTCTGGGCGAGGAGGAGCTTTCTTT.

At least ten counts were recorded for this clonotype. The chain uses TRBV24-1 and TRBJ2-3; TRBD2 matches at 10 bases. The CDR3 contains 16 residues. Germline V gives CDR1 KGHDR, CDR2 SFDVKD. Trimming at V came to 3 bases and at J to 4 bases, leaving 6 bases not matched to a gene. The CDR3, as DNA: TGTGCCACCAGTGATCCGACCGGACTAGCGGCAGATACGCAGTATTTT. Its translation is CATSDPTGLAADTQYF.

On this clonotype itself: Possible read error: a much larger clone is one base away. The CDR3 DNA sequence: TGCAGTGCTAGAGTAAGCAGATACACAGATACGCAGTATTTT. Translated: CSARVSRYTDTQYF. This chain links TRBV20-1 with TRBJ2-3; D unresolved. Germline CDR1 and CDR2: DFQATT and SNEGSKA (reference sequence). The CDR3 extends over 14 amino acids. Trimming stripped 1 base from V and 2 bases from J, with 10 bases between.

The gene calls are TRBV20-1 and TRBJ1-1; D is uncertain. Germline loops: CDR1 DFQATT, CDR2 SNEGSKA (reference sequence). With 1 base removed from V and 6 bases from J, the gap between germline ends came to 6 bases. The CDR3 runs to 11 residues. CDR3 sequence (DNA): TGCAGTGCTAGAGCTGGACCTGAAGCTTTCTTT. Amino acids: CSARAGPEAFF.

The chain joins TRBV4-3 to TRBJ1-2, with 8 bases fitting TRBD1. Trimming cost V 4 bases and J 4 bases; bases outside gene matches: 5. This CDR3 is built from 14 residues. The germline V gene has CDR1 LGHNA and CDR2 YSLEER. The CDR3 DNA reads as TGCGCCAGCAGCCCTCGGGGACAGGCCTATGGCTACACCTTC. Translating it yields CASSPRGQAYGYTF.

V and J are TRBV5-1 and TRBJ2-4, with 8 bases fitting TRBD2. Germline lookup yields CDR1 SGHRS and CDR2 YFSETQ. V trimming: 3 bases; J trimming: 8 bases; junction bases outside the gene matches: 10. The CDR3 loop spans 15 amino acids. The chain's CDR3 is CASSWGSGTSDIQYF. The CDR3 region has the DNA TGCGCCAGCAGCTGGGGGAGCGGGACTAGTGACATTCAGTACTTC.

The chain recombines TRBV18 with TRBJ2-5, with unresolved D. Trimming cost V 5 bases and J 2 bases, with 15 bases left between them. Looked up from germline, CDR1 is KGHSH and CDR2 is LQKENI. The CDR3 covers 15 residues. The CDR3 loop reads CASSSRITLQETQYF. The CDR3 nucleotides are TGTGCCAGCTCATCCCGGATTACTTTACAAGAGACCCAGTACTTC.

This chain uses TRBV2 with TRBJ1-1; D gene unclear. The germline V and J ends were trimmed by 7 bases and 2 bases, with 11 bases remaining between them. CDR3 length: 13 amino acids. The germline V gene encodes CDR1 SNHLY and CDR2 FYNNEI. CDR3 residues: CASIRPPNTEAFF. CDR3 nucleotide sequence: TGTGCCAGCATTCGGCCACCCAACACTGAAGCTTTCTTT. The entire variable domain, with the rest obtained from reference TRBV2 and TRBJ1-1, is as follows: EPEVTQTPSHQVTQMGQEVILRCVPISNHLYFYWYRQILGQKVEFLVSFYNNEISEKSEIFDDQFSVERPDGSNFTLKIRSTKLEDSAMYFCASIRPPNTEAFFGQGTRLTVV.

This clonotype has a handful of counts. The rearrangement uses TRBV19 and TRBJ2-7; D ambiguous. The CDR3 has 14 amino acids. Germline V gene data show CDR1 as LNHDA and CDR2 as SQIVND (reference sequence). V was trimmed by 5 bases and J by 2 bases, leaving 13 bases between them. Here the CDR3 reads CASSLTDGPYEQYF. The CDR3 DNA follows: TGTGCCAGTAGTCTAACGGACGGACCCTACGAGCAGTACTTC.

V usage is TRBV3-1 and J usage is TRBJ2-4; tentatively, D is TRBD2 (7 bases). CDR3 length: 16 residues. The V gene lost 5 bases and the J gene lost 0 bases, with 14 bases spanning the gap. Germline-derived CDR1 and CDR2 are LGHDT and YNNKEL (reference sequence). CDR3 bases: TGTGCCAGCAGCGCGTTGGGGGGGGCAGCCAAAAACATTCAGTACTTC. Its protein is CASSALGGAAKNIQYF.

V usage is TRBV7-2 and J usage is TRBJ2-3; the match to TRBD2 covers 7 bases. The CDR3 totals 14 residues. Looked up from germline, CDR1 is SGHTA and CDR2 is FQGNSA. The V gene end was trimmed by 7 bases and the J gene end by 2 bases; junction bases not matched to a gene: 6. The DNA of the CDR3 is TGTGCCAGCAACTTTGGGAGGGTCACAGATACGCAGTATTTT. As protein: CASNFGRVTDTQYF.

The chain couples TRBV7-2 to TRBJ2-5, with a weak D call TRBD2 (6 bases). The length of the CDR3 is 15 residues. CDR1 and CDR2 (germline): SGHTA, FQGNSA. Trimming took off 2 bases at V and 7 bases at J, with 17 bases between the two ends. The CDR3 nucleotides read TGTGCCAGCAGCTTATATTGGAGTTGGGGAGGGACCCAGTACTTC. Its protein is CASSLYWSWGGTQYF.

The gene calls are TRBV4-3 and TRBJ1-4; D not resolved. Trimming shortened V by 0 bases and J by 0 bases, and 14 bases separated the two germline ends. CDR3 length: 18 amino acids. Germline V gene data show CDR1 as LGHNA and CDR2 as YSLEER. CDR3 sequence: CASSQERPNWATNEKLFF. CDR3 DNA: TGCGCCAGCAGCCAAGAACGGCCAAATTGGGCAACTAATGAAAAACTGTTTTTT.